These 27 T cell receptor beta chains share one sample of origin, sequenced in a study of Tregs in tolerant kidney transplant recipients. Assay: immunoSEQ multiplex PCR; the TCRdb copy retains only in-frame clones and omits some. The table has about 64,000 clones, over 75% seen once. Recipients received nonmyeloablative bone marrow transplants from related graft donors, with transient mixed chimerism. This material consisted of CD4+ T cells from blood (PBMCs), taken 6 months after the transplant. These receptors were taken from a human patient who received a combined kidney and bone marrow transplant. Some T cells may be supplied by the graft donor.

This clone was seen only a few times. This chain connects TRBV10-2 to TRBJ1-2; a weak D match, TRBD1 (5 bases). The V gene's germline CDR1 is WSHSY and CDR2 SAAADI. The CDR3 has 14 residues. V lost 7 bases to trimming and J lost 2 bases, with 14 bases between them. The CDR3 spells CASNLGRSNYGYTF. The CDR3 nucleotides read TGCGCCAGCAACCTGGGGCGTAGCAACTATGGCTACACCTTC.

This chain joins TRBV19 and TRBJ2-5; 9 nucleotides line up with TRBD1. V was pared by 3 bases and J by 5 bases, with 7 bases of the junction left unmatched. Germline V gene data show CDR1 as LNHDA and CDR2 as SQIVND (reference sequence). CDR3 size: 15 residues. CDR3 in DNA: TGTGCCAGTAGTATGACGGGACAGGGACTCGAGACCCAGTACTTC. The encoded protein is CASSMTGQGLETQYF.

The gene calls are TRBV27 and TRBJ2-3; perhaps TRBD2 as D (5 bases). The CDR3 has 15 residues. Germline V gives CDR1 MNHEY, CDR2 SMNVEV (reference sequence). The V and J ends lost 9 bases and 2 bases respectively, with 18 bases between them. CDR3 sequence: CASSTRRRVTDTQYF. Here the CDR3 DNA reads TGTGCCAGTAGTACTCGTAGGCGGGTCACAGATACGCAGTATTTT.

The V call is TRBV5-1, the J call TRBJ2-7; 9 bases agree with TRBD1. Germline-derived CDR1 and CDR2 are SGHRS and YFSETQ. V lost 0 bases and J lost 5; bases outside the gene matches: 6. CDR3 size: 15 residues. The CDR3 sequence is CASSLAGTGINEQYF. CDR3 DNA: TGCGCCAGCAGCTTGGCCGGGACAGGGATTAACGAGCAGTACTTC.

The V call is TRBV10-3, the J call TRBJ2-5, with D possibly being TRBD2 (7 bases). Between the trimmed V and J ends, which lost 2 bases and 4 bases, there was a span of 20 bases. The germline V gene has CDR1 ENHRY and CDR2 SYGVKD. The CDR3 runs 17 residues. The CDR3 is CAISERGGRGPGETQYF. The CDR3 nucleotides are TGTGCCATCAGTGAGCGGGGCGGGCGGGGGCCAGGAGAGACCCAGTACTTC.

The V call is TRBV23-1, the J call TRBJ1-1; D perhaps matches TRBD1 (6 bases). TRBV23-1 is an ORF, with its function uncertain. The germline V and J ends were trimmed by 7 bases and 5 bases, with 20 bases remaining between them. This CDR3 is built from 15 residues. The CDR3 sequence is CASTHRVMKRTEAFF. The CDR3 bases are TGCGCCAGCACCCACAGGGTGATGAAGCGAACTGAAGCTTTCTTT.

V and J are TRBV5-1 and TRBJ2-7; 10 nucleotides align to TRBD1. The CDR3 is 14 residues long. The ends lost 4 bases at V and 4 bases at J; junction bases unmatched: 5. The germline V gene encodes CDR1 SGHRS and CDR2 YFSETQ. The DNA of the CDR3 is TGCGCCAGCAGCCCAGACAGGGGGCTATACGAGCAGTACTTC. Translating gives CASSPDRGLYEQYF.

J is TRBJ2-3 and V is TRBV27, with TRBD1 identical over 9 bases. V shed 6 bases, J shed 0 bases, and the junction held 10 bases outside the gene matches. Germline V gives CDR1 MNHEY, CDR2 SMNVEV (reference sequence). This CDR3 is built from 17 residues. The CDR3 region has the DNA TGTGCCAGCAGCCGACATTACGGGACAGGGAGCACAGATACGCAGTATTTT. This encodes CASSRHYGTGSTDTQYF.

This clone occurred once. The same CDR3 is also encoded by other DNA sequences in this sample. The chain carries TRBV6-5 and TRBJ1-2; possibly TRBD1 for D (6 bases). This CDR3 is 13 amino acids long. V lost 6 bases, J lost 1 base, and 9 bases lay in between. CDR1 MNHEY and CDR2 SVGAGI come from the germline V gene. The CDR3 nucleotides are TGTGCCAGCAGCCGGACAGTTAACTATGGCTACACCTTC. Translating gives CASSRTVNYGYTF.

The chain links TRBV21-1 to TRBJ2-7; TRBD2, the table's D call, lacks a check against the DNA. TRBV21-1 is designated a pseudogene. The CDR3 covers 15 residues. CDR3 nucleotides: TGTGCCAGCAGCAAAGGGGAGGGTCAGGACTACGAGCAGTACTTC. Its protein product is CASSKGEGQDYEQYF.

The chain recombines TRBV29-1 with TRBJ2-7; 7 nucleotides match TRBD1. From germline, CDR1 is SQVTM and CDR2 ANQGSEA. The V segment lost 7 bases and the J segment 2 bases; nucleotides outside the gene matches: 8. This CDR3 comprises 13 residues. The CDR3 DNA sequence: TGCAGCGCCCTGACAGGGTCGGCCTACGAGCAGTACTTC. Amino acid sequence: CSALTGSAYEQYF.

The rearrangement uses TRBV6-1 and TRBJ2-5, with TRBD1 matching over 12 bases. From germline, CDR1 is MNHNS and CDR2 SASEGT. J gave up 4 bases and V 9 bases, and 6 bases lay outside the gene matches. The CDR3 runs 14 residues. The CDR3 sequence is CASLRDRGRETQYF. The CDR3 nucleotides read TGTGCCAGTCTCCGGGACAGGGGGCGAGAGACCCAGTACTTC.

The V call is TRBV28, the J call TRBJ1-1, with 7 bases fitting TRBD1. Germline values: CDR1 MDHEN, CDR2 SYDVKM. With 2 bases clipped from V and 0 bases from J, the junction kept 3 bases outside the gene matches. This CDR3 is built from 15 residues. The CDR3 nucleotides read TGTGCCAGCAGTTTAGCGACAGGGATGAACACTGAAGCTTTCTTT. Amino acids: CASSLATGMNTEAFF.

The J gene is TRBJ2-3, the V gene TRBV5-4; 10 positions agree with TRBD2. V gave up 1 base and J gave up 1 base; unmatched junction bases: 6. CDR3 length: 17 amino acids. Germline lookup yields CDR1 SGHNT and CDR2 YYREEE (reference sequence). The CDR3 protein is CASSLTLAGAGTDTQYF. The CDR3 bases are TGTGCCAGCAGCTTGACCCTAGCGGGAGCTGGCACAGATACGCAGTATTTT.

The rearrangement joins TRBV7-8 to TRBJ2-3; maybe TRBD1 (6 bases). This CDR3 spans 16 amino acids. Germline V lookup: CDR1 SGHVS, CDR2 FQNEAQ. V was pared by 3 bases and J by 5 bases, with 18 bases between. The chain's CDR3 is CASSFIGHRVGDTQYF. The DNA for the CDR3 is TGTGCCAGCAGCTTCATTGGACACAGGGTAGGAGATACGCAGTATTTT.

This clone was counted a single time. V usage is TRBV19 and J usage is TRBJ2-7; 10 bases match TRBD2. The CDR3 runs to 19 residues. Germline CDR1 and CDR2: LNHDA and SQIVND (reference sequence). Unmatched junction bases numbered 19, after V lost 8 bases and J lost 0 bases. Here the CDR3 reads CASGDRYGSLAGSSYEQYF. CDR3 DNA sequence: TGTGCCAGTGGGGACCGATATGGGTCACTAGCGGGGAGCTCCTACGAGCAGTACTTC.

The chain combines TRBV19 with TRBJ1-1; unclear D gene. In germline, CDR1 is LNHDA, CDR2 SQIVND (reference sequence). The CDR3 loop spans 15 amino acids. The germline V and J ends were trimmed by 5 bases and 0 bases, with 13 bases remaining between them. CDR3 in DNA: TGTGCCAGTAGTCTCCCGGGTCGGATGAACACTGAAGCTTTCTTT. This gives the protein CASSLPGRMNTEAFF. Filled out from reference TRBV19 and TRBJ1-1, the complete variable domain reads DGGITQSPKYLFRKEGQNVTLSCEQNLNHDAMYWYRQDPGQGLRLIYYSQIVNDFQKGDIAEGYSVSREKKESFPLTVTSAQKNPTAFYLCASSLPGRMNTEAFFGQGTRLTVV.

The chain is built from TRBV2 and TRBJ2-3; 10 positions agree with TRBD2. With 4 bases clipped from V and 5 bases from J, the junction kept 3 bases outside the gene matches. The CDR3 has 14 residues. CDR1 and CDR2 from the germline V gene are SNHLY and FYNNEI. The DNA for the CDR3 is TGTGCCAGCAGTGTGGAGCGGGGGGGAGATACGCAGTATTTT. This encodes CASSVERGGDTQYF.

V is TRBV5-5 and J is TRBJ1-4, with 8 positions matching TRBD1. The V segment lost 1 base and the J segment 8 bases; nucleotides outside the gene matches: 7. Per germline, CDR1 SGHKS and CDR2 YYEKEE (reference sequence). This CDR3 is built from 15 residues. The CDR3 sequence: CASSLRAGGGEKLFF. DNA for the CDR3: TGTGCCAGCAGCTTGAGGGCAGGGGGCGGAGAAAAACTGTTTTTT.

CDR3 bases: TGTGCCAGCAGCCGGACAGGGGCGAAAGAGACCCAGTACTTC. Residues: CASSRTGAKETQYF. The V and J genes are TRBV4-2 and TRBJ2-5; 9 nucleotides match TRBD1. With V trimmed by 4 bases and J by 3 bases, 3 bases remained unmatched. This CDR3 spans 14 amino acids. The germline CDR1 and CDR2 sequences are LGHNA and YNFKEQ.

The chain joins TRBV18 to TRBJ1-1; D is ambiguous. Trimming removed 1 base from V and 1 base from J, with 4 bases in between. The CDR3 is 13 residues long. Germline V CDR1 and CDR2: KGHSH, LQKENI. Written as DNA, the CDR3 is TGTGCCAGCTCACCACACAAGAACACTGAAGCTTTCTTT. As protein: CASSPHKNTEAFF.

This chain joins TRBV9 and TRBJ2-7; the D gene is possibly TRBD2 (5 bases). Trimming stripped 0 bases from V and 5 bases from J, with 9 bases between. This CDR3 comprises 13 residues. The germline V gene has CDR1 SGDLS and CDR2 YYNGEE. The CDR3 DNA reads TGTGCCAGCAGCGTAGCGGCGAGGGACGAGCAGTACTTC. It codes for CASSVAARDEQYF.

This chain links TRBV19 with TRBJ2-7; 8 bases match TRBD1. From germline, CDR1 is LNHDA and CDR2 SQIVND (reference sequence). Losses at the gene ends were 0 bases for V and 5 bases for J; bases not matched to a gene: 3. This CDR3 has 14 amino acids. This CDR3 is CASSIEGDRNEQYF. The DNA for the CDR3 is TGTGCCAGTAGTATAGAAGGGGACAGGAACGAGCAGTACTTC. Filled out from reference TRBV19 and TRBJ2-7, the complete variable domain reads DGGITQSPKYLFRKEGQNVTLSCEQNLNHDAMYWYRQDPGQGLRLIYYSQIVNDFQKGDIAEGYSVSREKKESFPLTVTSAQKNPTAFYLCASSIEGDRNEQYFGPGTRLTVT.

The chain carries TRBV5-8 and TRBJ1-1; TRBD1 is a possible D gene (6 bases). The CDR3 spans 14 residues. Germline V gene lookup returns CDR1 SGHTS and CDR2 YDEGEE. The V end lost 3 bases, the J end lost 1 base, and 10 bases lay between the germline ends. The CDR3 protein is CASSSWTENTEAFF. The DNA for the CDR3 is TGTGCCAGCAGCTCCTGGACAGAGAACACTGAAGCTTTCTTT.

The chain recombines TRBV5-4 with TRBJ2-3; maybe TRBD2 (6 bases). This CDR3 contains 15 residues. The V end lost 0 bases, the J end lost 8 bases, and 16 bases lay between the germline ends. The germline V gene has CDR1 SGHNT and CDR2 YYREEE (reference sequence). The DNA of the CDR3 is TGTGCCAGCAGCTTGGAAGGCGGGATGAGCGGTACGCAGTATTTT. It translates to CASSLEGGMSGTQYF.

CDR3 sequence reads: CASSLGLGDNGYTF. The CDR3 nucleotides read TGTGCCAGCAGCTTAGGGCTTGGGGACAATGGCTACACCTTC. This chain joins TRBV7-9 and TRBJ1-2, with D possibly matching TRBD1 (6 bases). There are 14 residues in the CDR3. The V gene's germline CDR1 is SEHNR and CDR2 FQNEAQ (reference sequence). The V end was cut by 1 base, the J end by 6 bases, with 12 bases between.

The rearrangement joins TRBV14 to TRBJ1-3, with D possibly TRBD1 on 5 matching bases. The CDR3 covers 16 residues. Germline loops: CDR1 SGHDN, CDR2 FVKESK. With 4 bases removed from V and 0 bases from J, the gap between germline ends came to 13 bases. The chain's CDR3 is CASSPVQGLSGNTIYF. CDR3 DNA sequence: TGTGCCAGCAGCCCAGTTCAGGGCCTCTCTGGAAACACCATATATTTT.